This TCR beta chain was recorded in a study of T cells in Graves' hyperthyroidism and ophthalmopathy. General study points: Peripheral blood also featured most of the thyroid clonotypes expanded above 0.001.

Germline V lookup: CDR1 SGHAT, CDR2 FQDESV (reference sequence). V was clipped by 4 bases and J by 4 bases, with 13 bases between them. The CDR3 consists of 14 residues. Regions amplified from RNA transcripts were the TCR beta CDR3 regions. RT-PCR in the first round (using the HTBI primer set) targeted the TCR CDR3. TCRdb re-analysed the multiplex PCR reads in MiXCR, keeping a single row per CDR3 protein. Among hundreds of thousands of distinct CDR3 sequences listed, approximately 15% were seen once. The sample holds many counts of this clonotype. Its specificity is unknown. This chain links TRBV11-1 with TRBJ2-5; D may be TRBD2 (6 bases). The receptor's source is a woman aged 40 to 50 with Graves' ophthalmopathy. Specimen: blood. For the CDR3, the DNA is TGTGCCAGCAGCTCCCTCGGAGCGGGAGAGACCCAGTACTTC. Amino acids: CASSSLGAGETQYF.